Listed below are T cell receptor beta chains from one sample, sequenced in a study of CD8 T cells in Susac syndrome. MiXCR was run by TCRdb on the immunoSEQ multiplex PCR reads, yielding one entry per CDR3 protein. The sample has 180,000 or so distinct CDR3 sequences; around 94% are singletons. The sequencing input was CD4+ T cells from PBMCs. These receptors were obtained from a human donor in good health. Both conserved end residues are part of each CDR3. D genes are given only for firm matches. Clone size is given for some rows only: seen once, a few or many times, or a class if the clone is expanded.

v_call,clone_size,j_call,d_call,cdr3_length,cdr3_aa,cdr3_nt
TRBV12-3/TRBV12-4,NA,TRBJ1-2,NA,17,CASSLGGPGHSIYGYTF,TGTGCCAGCAGTTTAGGCGGTCCGGGACACTCTATCTATGGCTACACCTTC
TRBV11-2,NA,TRBJ2-1,NA,14,CASSLVVGLNEQFF,TGTGCCAGCAGCTTAGTTGTGGGCCTGAATGAGCAGTTCTTC
TRBV29-1,once,TRBJ1-1,NA,15,CSVAQGSLGGTEAFF,TGCAGCGTTGCGCAGGGTTCCTTGGGGGGCACTGAAGCTTTCTTT
TRBV2,NA,TRBJ1-4,TRBD1,15,CASSERGTGEEKLFF,TGTGCCAGCAGTGAAAGGGGGACAGGGGAGGAAAAACTGTTTTTT
TRBV7-9,NA,TRBJ2-3,TRBD2,17,CASSPSYLAGASDTQYF,TGTGCCAGCAGCCCGAGTTACCTAGCGGGGGCCTCAGATACGCAGTATTTT
TRBV4-3,NA,TRBJ2-7,NA,13,CASSQDRKGEQYF,TGCGCCAGCAGCCAAGATCGGAAGGGTGAGCAGTACTTC
TRBV19,NA,TRBJ1-6,NA,11,CASSIILPLHF,TGTGCCAGTAGTATTATTCTGCCCCTCCACTTT
TRBV24-1,NA,TRBJ2-7,NA,14,CATSPDRPAYEQYF,TGTGCCACCAGTCCAGACAGGCCAGCCTACGAGCAGTACTTC
TRBV7-2,NA,TRBJ2-6,NA,16,CASSLEFWGGANVLTF,TGTGCCAGCAGCTTAGAGTTTTGGGGAGGGGCCAACGTCCTGACTTTC
TRBV24-1,NA,TRBJ1-1,NA,14,CATRVGGSETEAFF,TGTGCCACCAGGGTGGGGGGGAGTGAAACTGAAGCTTTCTTT
TRBV11-2,NA,TRBJ2-5,NA,16,CASSPVTGGPQETQYF,TGTGCCAGCAGCCCGGTAACGGGGGGCCCACAAGAGACCCAGTACTTC
TRBV29-1,NA,TRBJ1-1,NA,11,CRGDQNTEAFF,TGCAGGGGGGATCAAAACACTGAAGCTTTCTTT
TRBV29-1,NA,TRBJ2-5,TRBD1,14,CSVKTTGTVETQYF,TGCAGCGTGAAAACTACCGGGACAGTAGAGACCCAGTACTTC
TRBV2,NA,TRBJ2-3,NA,13,CASSENPTNTQYF,TGTGCCAGCAGTGAAAATCCCACTAATACGCAGTATTTT
TRBV29-1,NA,TRBJ2-2,TRBD1,16,CSVSDGGTGRTGELFF,TGCAGCGTCTCTGACGGCGGGACAGGGAGAACCGGGGAGCTGTTTTTT
TRBV30,NA,TRBJ2-7,NA,12,CAWSEPGREQYF,TGTGCCTGGAGTGAGCCCGGGCGCGAGCAGTACTTC
TRBV11-2,few,TRBJ2-1,NA,13,CASSSTDYNEQFF,TGTGCCAGCAGCTCGACAGACTACAATGAGCAGTTCTTC
TRBV29-1,NA,TRBJ1-1,NA,14,CSHRGAREGTEAFF,TGCAGCCACCGGGGCGCCAGGGAGGGCACTGAAGCTTTCTTT
TRBV25-1,NA,TRBJ1-5,TRBD1,14,CASSDTGGGKPQHF,TGTGCCAGCAGTGATACAGGGGGCGGGAAGCCCCAGCATTTT
TRBV30,NA,TRBJ2-2,NA,13,CAWVDKAGGELFF,TGTGCCTGGGTGGACAAGGCGGGGGGGGAGCTGTTTTTT
TRBV29-1,NA,TRBJ2-3,NA,12,CSVVASTDTQYF,TGCAGCGTTGTGGCCAGCACAGATACGCAGTATTTT
TRBV7-6,NA,TRBJ2-5,TRBD1,15,CASSSGTGVGGTQYF,TGTGCCAGCAGCTCTGGGACAGGCGTGGGTGGGACCCAGTACTTC
TRBV20-1,NA,TRBJ1-2,NA,11,CSAPYNYGYTF,TGCAGTGCCCCATACAACTATGGCTACACCTTC
TRBV20-1,NA,TRBJ1-6,NA,14,CSARDGRGYSPLHF,TGCAGTGCTAGAGATGGCAGGGGCTATTCACCCCTCCACTTT
TRBV29-1,NA,TRBJ1-1,NA,12,CSVEDPTSEAFF,TGCAGCGTTGAAGACCCGACCAGTGAAGCTTTCTTT
TRBV9,NA,TRBJ1-1,NA,16,CASSVAGDGVNTEAFF,TGTGCCAGCAGCGTAGCGGGGGACGGCGTGAACACTGAAGCTTTCTTT
TRBV9,NA,TRBJ1-1,NA,16,CASSVGWGIMNTEAFF,TGTGCCAGCAGCGTAGGGTGGGGGATTATGAACACTGAAGCTTTCTTT
TRBV27,NA,TRBJ2-1,NA,15,CASSLGGYSSNEQFF,TGTGCCAGCAGTTTGGGTGGATACAGTAGCAATGAGCAGTTCTTC
TRBV20-1,NA,TRBJ1-1,NA,11,CSATGRFEAFF,TGCAGTGCCACAGGACGGTTTGAAGCTTTCTTT
TRBV19,NA,TRBJ2-7,TRBD1,16,CASSRSSGTGLYEQYF,TGTGCCAGTAGCAGGAGTTCCGGGACAGGCCTCTACGAGCAGTACTTC
TRBV12-3/TRBV12-4,NA,TRBJ2-1,TRBD2,15,CASSARTSGVAEQFF,TGTGCCAGCAGTGCCCGGACTAGCGGGGTAGCTGAGCAGTTCTTC
TRBV6-5,NA,TRBJ2-7,TRBD1,15,CASSSPGTGKYEQYF,TGTGCCAGCAGTAGTCCCGGGACAGGGAAGTACGAGCAGTACTTC
TRBV29-1,NA,TRBJ2-1,TRBD2,16,CSVEDPERGAYNEQFF,TGCAGCGTTGAAGATCCGGAGCGGGGGGCCTACAATGAGCAGTTCTTC
TRBV10-3,NA,TRBJ1-4,TRBD1,14,CAISPRGLDEKLFF,TGTGCCATCAGTCCCAGGGGGCTCGATGAAAAACTGTTTTTT
TRBV7-9,once,TRBJ2-5,NA,14,CASSPLTIQETQYF,TGTGCCAGCAGCCCGTTGACGATCCAAGAGACCCAGTACTTC
TRBV25-1,NA,TRBJ2-1,NA,13,CASSEAGPGEQFF,TGTGCCAGCAGTGAAGCAGGGCCCGGTGAGCAGTTCTTC
TRBV15,NA,TRBJ2-7,TRBD1,13,CATSGDRDHEQYF,TGTGCCACCAGCGGGGACAGAGACCACGAGCAGTACTTC
TRBV13,once,TRBJ2-1,NA,14,CASSLGQGDNEQFF,TGTGCCAGCAGCTTAGGACAGGGTGACAATGAGCAGTTCTTC
TRBV14,NA,TRBJ1-1,NA,16,CASNPVGSRGNTEAFF,TGTGCCAGCAACCCGGTCGGGTCCAGGGGGAACACTGAAGCTTTCTTT
TRBV4-2,NA,TRBJ2-7,TRBD1,15,CASSQEDRGEGEQYF,TGTGCCAGCAGCCAAGAGGACAGGGGTGAAGGCGAGCAGTACTTC
TRBV20-1,NA,TRBJ2-7,TRBD2,15,CSARDPQRGVGEQYF,TGCAGTGCTAGAGACCCACAGCGGGGGGTGGGCGAGCAGTACTTC
TRBV20-1,NA,TRBJ2-5,NA,15,CSARDLGVAYETQYF,TGCAGTGCTAGAGATTTGGGAGTAGCCTATGAGACCCAGTACTTC
TRBV6-2/TRBV6-3,few,TRBJ1-5,NA,14,CASSYGGSNQPQHF,TGTGCCAGCAGTTACGGCGGAAGCAATCAGCCCCAGCATTTT
TRBV4-3,NA,TRBJ2-1,TRBD2,16,CASSQSTSGGTYEQFF,TGCGCCAGCAGCCAAAGTACTAGCGGGGGGACTTATGAGCAGTTCTTC
TRBV7-2,NA,TRBJ1-2,NA,13,CASIKDGVYGYTF,TGTGCCAGCATCAAGGATGGAGTCTATGGCTACACCTTC
TRBV20-1,NA,TRBJ2-7,NA,13,CSARDPPHYEQYF,TGCAGTGCTAGAGATCCTCCCCACTACGAGCAGTACTTC
TRBV20-1,NA,TRBJ2-5,NA,13,CSASGLDQETQYF,TGCAGTGCATCTGGGTTGGACCAAGAGACCCAGTACTTC
TRBV9,NA,TRBJ2-5,TRBD1,15,CASSAQQGWQETQYF,TGTGCCAGCAGCGCCCAACAGGGGTGGCAAGAGACCCAGTACTTC
TRBV20-1,NA,TRBJ2-5,TRBD2,13,CSAPGAGGETQYF,TGCAGTGCTCCCGGGGCGGGGGGAGAGACCCAGTACTTC